Included here is one T cell receptor beta chain sequence, with context. The data were taken from a study of control samples from healthy donors and cancer patients. The method was immunoSEQ multiplex PCR; TCRdb's version includes in-frame clones alone and lacks a portion of them. This sample has about 110,000 clones, with 83% found just once. Between the trimmed V and J ends, which lost 3 bases and 0 bases, there was a span of 12 bases. The germline V gene encodes CDR1 SGHNT and CDR2 YYREEE (reference sequence). The CDR3 extends over 15 amino acids. Material: blood. The receptor was derived from a woman in her 50s in good health. This chain uses TRBV5-4 with TRBJ2-5, with D perhaps TRBD1 (6 bases). CDR3 residues: CASSSPGTYQETQYF. CDR3 nucleotides: TGTGCCAGCAGCTCACCCGGGACATACCAAGAGACCCAGTACTTC.